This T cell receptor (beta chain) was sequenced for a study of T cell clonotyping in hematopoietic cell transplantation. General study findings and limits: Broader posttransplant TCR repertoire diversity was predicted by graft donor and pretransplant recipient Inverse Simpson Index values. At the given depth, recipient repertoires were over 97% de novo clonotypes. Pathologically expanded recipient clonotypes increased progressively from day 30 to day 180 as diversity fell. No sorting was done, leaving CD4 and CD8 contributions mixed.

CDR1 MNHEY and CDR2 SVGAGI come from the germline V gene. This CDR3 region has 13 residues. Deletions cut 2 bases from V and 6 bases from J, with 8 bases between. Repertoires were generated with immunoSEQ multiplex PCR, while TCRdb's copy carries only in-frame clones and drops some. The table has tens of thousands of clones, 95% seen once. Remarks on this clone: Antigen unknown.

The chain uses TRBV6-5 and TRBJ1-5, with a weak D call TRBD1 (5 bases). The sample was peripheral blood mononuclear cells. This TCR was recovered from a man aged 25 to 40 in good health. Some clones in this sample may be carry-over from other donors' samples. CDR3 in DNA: TGTGCCAGCAGTTACGATCAGGGTCAGCCCCAGCATTTT. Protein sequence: CASSYDQGQPQHF.